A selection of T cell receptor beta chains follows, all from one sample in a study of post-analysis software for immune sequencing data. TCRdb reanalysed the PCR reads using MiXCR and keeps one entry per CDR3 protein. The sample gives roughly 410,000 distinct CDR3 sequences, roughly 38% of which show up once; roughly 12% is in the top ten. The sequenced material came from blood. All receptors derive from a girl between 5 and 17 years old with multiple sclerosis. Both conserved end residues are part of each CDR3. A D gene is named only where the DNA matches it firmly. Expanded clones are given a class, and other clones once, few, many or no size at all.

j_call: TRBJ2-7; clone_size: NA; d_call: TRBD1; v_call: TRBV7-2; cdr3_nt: TGTGCCAGCAGCTTAGAGCAGGGGGCGGGCTACGAGCAGTACTTC; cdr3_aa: CASSLEQGAGYEQYF
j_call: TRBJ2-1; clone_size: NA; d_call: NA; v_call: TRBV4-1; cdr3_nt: TGCACCAACAGCCTTGCATTAACTCTCTCCTACAATGAGCAGTTCTTC; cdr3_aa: CTNSLALTLSYNEQFF
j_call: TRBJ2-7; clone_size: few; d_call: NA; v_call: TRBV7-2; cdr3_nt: TGTGCCAGCAGCTCCGGCCGCTGGTACTCAGACTACGAGCAGTACTTC; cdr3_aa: CASSSGRWYSDYEQYF
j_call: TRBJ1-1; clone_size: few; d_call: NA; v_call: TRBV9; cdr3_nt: TGTGCCAGCAGCGTAGATACGGCCATGAACACTGAAGCTTTCTTT; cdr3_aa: CASSVDTAMNTEAFF
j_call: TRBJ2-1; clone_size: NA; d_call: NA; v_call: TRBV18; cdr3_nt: TGTGCCAGCTCACCGGCTGCTGGGAATGAGCAGTTCTTC; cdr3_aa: CASSPAAGNEQFF
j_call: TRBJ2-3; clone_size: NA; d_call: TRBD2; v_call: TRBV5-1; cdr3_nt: TGCGCCAGCAGGTCTAGCGGGGGGGCCGTTGCAGATACGCAGTATTTT; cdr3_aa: CASRSSGGAVADTQYF
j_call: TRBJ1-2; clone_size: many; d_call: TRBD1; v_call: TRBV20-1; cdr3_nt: TGCAGTGCTAGGGGACAGGGCGATGGCTACACCTTC; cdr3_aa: CSARGQGDGYTF
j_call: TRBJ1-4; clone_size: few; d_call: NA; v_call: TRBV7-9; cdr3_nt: TGTGCCAGCAGCTTGTTCGGTTCGGATGAAAAACTGTTTTTT; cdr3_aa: CASSLFGSDEKLFF
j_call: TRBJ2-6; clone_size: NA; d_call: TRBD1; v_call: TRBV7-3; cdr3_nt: TGTGCCAGCAGCGACCGGGACAGGGGATTATCTGGGGCCAACGTCCTGACTTTC; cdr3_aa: CASSDRDRGLSGANVLTF
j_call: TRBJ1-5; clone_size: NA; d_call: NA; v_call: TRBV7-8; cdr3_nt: TGTGCCAGCAGCTCACGCCGGGGGACGGGCAATCAGCCCCAGCATTTT; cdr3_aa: CASSSRRGTGNQPQHF
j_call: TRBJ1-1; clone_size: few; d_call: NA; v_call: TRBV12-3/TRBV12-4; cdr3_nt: TGTGCCAGCAGTTTAAAGAACACTGAAGCTTTCTTT; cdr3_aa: CASSLKNTEAFF
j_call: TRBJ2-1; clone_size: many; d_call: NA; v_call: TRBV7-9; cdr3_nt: TGTGCCAGCAGTTCCGGGCTATACAATGAGCAGTTCTTC; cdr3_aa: CASSSGLYNEQFF
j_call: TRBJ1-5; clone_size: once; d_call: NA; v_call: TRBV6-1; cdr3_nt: TGTGCCAGCAGTCCAAACGGGGATTCGGGTCGGCCCCAGCATTTT; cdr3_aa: CASSPNGDSGRPQHF
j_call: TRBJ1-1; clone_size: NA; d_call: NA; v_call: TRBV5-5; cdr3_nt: TGTGCCAGCAGCTTAATTAGTATGAACACTGAAGCTTTCTTT; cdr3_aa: CASSLISMNTEAFF
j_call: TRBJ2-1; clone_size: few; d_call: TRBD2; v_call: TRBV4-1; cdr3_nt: TGCGCCAGCAGCAGGCGGGGGGGCCTCGACAATGAGCAGTTCTTC; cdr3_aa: CASSRRGGLDNEQFF
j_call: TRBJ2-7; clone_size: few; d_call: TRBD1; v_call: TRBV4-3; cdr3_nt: TGCGCCAGCAGCCAAGATCCGTTAACAGGGGTTTACGAGCAGTACTTC; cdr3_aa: CASSQDPLTGVYEQYF
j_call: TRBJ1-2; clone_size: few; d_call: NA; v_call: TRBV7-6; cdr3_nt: TGTGCCAGCAGCTTAGGTACCTCGATGGGGAATGGCTACACCTTC; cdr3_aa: CASSLGTSMGNGYTF
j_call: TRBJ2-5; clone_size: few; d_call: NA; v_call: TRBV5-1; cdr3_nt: TGCGCCAGCAGCTGGTCCCCCTCCACAGAACCCCGAGAGACCCAGTACTTC; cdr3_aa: CASSWSPSTEPRETQYF
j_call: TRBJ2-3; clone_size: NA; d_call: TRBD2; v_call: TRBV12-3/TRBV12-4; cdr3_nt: TGTGCCAGCAGTTTCACGGTTAGCGGGGGCCCAGATACGCAGTATTTT; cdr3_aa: CASSFTVSGGPDTQYF
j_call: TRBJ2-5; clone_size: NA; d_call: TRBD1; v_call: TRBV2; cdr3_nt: TGTGCCAGCAGCCGGGACAGGGGCCACAATGAGCAGTACTTC; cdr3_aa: CASSRDRGHNEQYF
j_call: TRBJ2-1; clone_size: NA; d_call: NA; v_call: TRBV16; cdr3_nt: TGTGCCAGCAGCCAATCGAGTAGTTCCAATGAGCAGTTCTTC; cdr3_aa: CASSQSSSSNEQFF
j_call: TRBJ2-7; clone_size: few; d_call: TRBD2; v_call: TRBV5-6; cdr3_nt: TGTGCCAGCAGCGCAGGGACTAGCAACTACGAGCAGTACTTC; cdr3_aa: CASSAGTSNYEQYF